These T cell receptor beta chains were read from a single sample in a study of regulatory T cells in long-lasting Graves disease. Using its own MiXCR run on the multiplex PCR reads, TCRdb lists one record per CDR3 protein. The sample has approximately 440,000 distinct CDR3 sequences, about a sixth seen once; the top ten hold 10% to 15%. In addition, the sample was reused for a study of T cells in Graves' hyperthyroidism and ophthalmopathy.

The sequenced sample was peripheral blood mononuclear cells (PBMCs), obtained at new diagnosis, from a patient treated with antithyroid drugs. These receptor sequences come from a man aged 35 to 55 with Graves disease. Both conserved end residues are part of each CDR3. Fields, in order: D gene, clone size, V gene, J gene, CDR3 protein, CDR3 DNA. A D gene is named only where the DNA matches it firmly. Clone size, where shown, is once, few, many, or a class for clones that have expanded.

TRBD1	many	TRBV12-3/TRBV12-4	TRBJ2-2	CASSHGQVYTGELFF	TGTGCCAGCAGCCATGGACAGGTTTACACCGGGGAGCTGTTTTTT
NA	many	TRBV20-1	TRBJ2-5	CSARGGRRGQETQYF	TGCAGTGCTAGAGGCGGACGACGGGGTCAAGAGACCCAGTACTTC
NA	many	TRBV27	TRBJ1-1	CASSFGRGMNTEAFF	TGTGCCAGCAGTTTTGGTAGGGGTATGAACACTGAAGCTTTCTTT
NA	few	TRBV4-1	TRBJ1-1	CASSQDVGVGTEAFF	TGCGCCAGCAGCCAAGATGTCGGGGTGGGCACTGAAGCTTTCTTT
NA	many	TRBV20-1	TRBJ2-1	CSARGVLGYEQFF	TGCAGTGCTAGAGGTGTACTAGGCTATGAGCAGTTCTTC
NA	many	TRBV5-1	TRBJ1-5	CASSLDGGSNQPQHF	TGCGCCAGCAGCTTGGACGGGGGAAGCAATCAGCCCCAGCATTTT
NA	NA	TRBV19	TRBJ1-1	CASSISWTVNTEAFF	TGTGCCAGTAGTATCTCTTGGACAGTGAACACTGAAGCTTTCTTT
TRBD2	NA	TRBV11-2	TRBJ2-2	CASSLVSGRPPGELFF	TGTGCCAGCAGCTTAGTTAGCGGGAGGCCCCCCGGGGAGCTGTTTTTT
NA	many	TRBV28	TRBJ2-7	CASSSGPLYEWYF	TGTGCCAGCAGTTCCGGGCCGCTCTACGAGTGGTACTTC
TRBD2	NA	TRBV5-1	TRBJ2-7	CASSPSGIGSYEQYF	TGCGCCAGCAGCCCTAGCGGGATCGGATCCTACGAGCAGTACTTC
NA	many	TRBV7-8	TRBJ1-2	CASSSRKGSNYGYTF	TGTGCCAGCAGCTCAAGAAAGGGGTCTAACTATGGCTACACCTTC
NA	few	TRBV7-6	TRBJ2-6	CASSLALVYSGANVLTF	TGTGCCAGCAGCTTAGCGCTCGTGTACTCTGGGGCCAACGTCCTGACTTTC
TRBD2	many	TRBV12-3/TRBV12-4	TRBJ2-1	CASSSLLAGGHRTYNEQFF	TGTGCCAGCAGCTCGCTACTAGCGGGAGGCCACCGGACCTACAATGAGCAGTTCTTC
NA	many	TRBV5-1	TRBJ1-5	CASSLDGTNNQPQHF	TGCGCCAGCAGCTTGGATGGGACAAACAATCAGCCCCAGCATTTT
NA	NA	TRBV11-1	TRBJ1-1	CASSIGPTGGFEAFF	TGTGCCAGCAGCATTGGGCCGACAGGAGGCTTCGAAGCTTTCTTT
NA	many	TRBV12-3/TRBV12-4	TRBJ1-5	CASSLSRYQPQHF	TGTGCCAGCAGTTTATCGAGGTATCAGCCCCAGCATTTT
TRBD2	many	TRBV12-3/TRBV12-4	TRBJ2-1	CASSLVKTSGRLRSNEQFF	TGTGCCAGCAGTCTCGTGAAGACTAGCGGGAGGCTAAGATCCAATGAGCAGTTCTTC
NA	NA	TRBV20-1	TRBJ2-6	CSASLPTSGANVLTF	TGCAGTGCTAGTCTCCCGACTTCTGGGGCCAACGTCCTGACTTTC
NA	few	TRBV28	TRBJ2-2	CASRTNGNTGELFF	TGTGCCAGCAGAACTAACGGAAACACCGGGGAGCTGTTTTTT
TRBD2	many	TRBV20-1	TRBJ2-2	CSAKLRTSGSRWNTGELFF	TGCAGTGCAAAGCTCCGGACTAGCGGGAGTCGTTGGAACACCGGGGAGCTGTTTTTT
TRBD2	few	TRBV3-1	TRBJ2-7	CASSQDLGGGSEQYF	TGTGCCAGCAGCCAAGATCTCGGGGGGGGGTCCGAGCAGTACTTC
TRBD2	many	TRBV3-1	TRBJ2-5	CASSPGTSGHYQETQYF	TGTGCCAGCAGCCCAGGGACTAGCGGGCACTATCAAGAGACCCAGTACTTC
NA	many	TRBV12-3/TRBV12-4	TRBJ1-2	CASSFWGYGYTF	TGTGCCAGCAGTTTTTGGGGGTATGGCTACACCTTC
TRBD2	few	TRBV20-1	TRBJ2-3	CSARVSGRADTQYF	TGCAGTGCTAGAGTTAGCGGGAGGGCAGATACGCAGTATTTT
TRBD1	many	TRBV7-3	TRBJ1-4	CASSQGTGEKLFF	TGTGCCAGCAGCCAGGGGACAGGAGAAAAACTGTTTTTT
NA	many	TRBV28	TRBJ2-7	CASSLEAWGREQYF	TGTGCCAGCAGTTTAGAGGCCTGGGGACGCGAGCAGTACTTC